This T cell receptor beta chain stems from a study of T cells after yellow fever vaccination. TCRdb analysed the 5' RACE reads with MiXCR anew, one entry per CDR3 protein. The sample lists hundreds of thousands of distinct CDR3 sequences; approximately 13% were seen once. The source of this sequence is a man younger than 45 who received the YFV17D yellow fever vaccine. The sample here was PBMCs, taken on the day of the yellow fever booster vaccination.

Written as DNA, the CDR3 is TGCAGCGTTAAGGGCGACAGGGTCATGGACGAGCAGTACTTC. It specifies CSVKGDRVMDEQYF. The gene calls are TRBV29-1 and TRBJ2-7; 7 nucleotides align to TRBD1. Germline CDR1 and CDR2: SQVTM and ANQGSEA. The CDR3 totals 14 residues. V shed 5 bases and J 5 bases; nucleotides not matched to a gene: 12.